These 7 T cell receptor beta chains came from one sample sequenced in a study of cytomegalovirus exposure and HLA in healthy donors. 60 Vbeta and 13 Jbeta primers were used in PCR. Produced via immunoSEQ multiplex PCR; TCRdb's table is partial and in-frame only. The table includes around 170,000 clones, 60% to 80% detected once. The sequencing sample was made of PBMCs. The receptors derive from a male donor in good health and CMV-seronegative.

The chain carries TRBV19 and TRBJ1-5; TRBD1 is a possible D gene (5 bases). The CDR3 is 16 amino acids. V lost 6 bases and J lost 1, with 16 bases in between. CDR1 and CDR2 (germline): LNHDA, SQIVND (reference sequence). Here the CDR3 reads CASRPGLLFSNQPQHF. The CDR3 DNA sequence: TGTGCCAGTAGGCCGGGACTTCTCTTCAGCAATCAGCCCCAGCATTTT.

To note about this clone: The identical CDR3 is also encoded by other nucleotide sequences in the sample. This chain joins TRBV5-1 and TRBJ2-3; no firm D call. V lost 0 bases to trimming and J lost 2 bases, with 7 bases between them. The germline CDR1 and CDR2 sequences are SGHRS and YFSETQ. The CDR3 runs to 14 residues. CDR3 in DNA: TGCGCCAGCAGCTTGGGACTGGCCACAGATACGCAGTATTTT. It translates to CASSLGLATDTQYF.

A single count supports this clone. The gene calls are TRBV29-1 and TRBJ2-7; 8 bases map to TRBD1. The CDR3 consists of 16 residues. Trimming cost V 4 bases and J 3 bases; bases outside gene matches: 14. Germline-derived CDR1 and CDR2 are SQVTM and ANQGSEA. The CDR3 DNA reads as TGCAGCGTTGTGGGCCCGGGCAGGGGGCGCAACTACGAGCAGTACTTC. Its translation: CSVVGPGRGRNYEQYF.

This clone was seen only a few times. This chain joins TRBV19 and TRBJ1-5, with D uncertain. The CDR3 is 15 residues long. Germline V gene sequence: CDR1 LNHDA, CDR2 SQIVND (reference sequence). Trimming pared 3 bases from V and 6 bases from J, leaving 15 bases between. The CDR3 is CASSISISLFQPQHF. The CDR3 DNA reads TGTGCCAGTAGTATTTCTATATCCTTATTTCAGCCCCAGCATTTT.

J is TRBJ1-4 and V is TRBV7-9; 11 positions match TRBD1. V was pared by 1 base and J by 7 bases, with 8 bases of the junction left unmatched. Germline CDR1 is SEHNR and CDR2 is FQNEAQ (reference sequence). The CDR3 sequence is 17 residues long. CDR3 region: CASSLGSGTGGFEKLFF. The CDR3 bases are TGTGCCAGCAGCTTAGGGTCTGGGACAGGGGGTTTTGAAAAACTGTTTTTT.

The CDR3 DNA follows: TGCAGCGTTGACAGGGGGCTTGGCTACACCTTC. Its protein product is CSVDRGLGYTF. V gene TRBV29-1 combines with J gene TRBJ1-2, with 8 nucleotides matching TRBD1. CDR3 size: 11 residues. V was pared by 3 bases and J by 7 bases, with 1 base of the junction left unmatched. Germline V CDR1 and CDR2: SQVTM, ANQGSEA.

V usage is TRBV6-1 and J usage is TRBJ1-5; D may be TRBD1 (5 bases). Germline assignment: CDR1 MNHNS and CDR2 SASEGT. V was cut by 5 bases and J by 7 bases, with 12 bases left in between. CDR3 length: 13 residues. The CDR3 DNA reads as TGTGCCAGCAGTCTGACCAGGGAACAGCCCCAGCATTTT. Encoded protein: CASSLTREQPQHF.